A selection of T cell receptor beta chains follows, all from one sample in a study of shared clonotypes between healthy human individuals. The repertoire was sequenced with immunoSEQ multiplex PCR; TCRdb's copy has only in-frame clones and lacks some. The table records roughly 2,000,000 clones, about 94% of them present only once. The sequenced material came from naive CD8+ T cells from PBMCs. The receptors were sampled from a young man in good health. Some clones in this sample may be carry-over from other donors' samples. Both conserved end residues are trimmed from each CDR3. The D gene is left open where the match is weak.

j_call cdr3_length d_call v_call cdr3_aa
TRBJ2-2 14 NA TRBV11-2 ASSSLPRGPTGELF
TRBJ1-1 11 NA TRBV5-1 ASSGDPMGEAF
TRBJ2-1 15 NA TRBV28 ASSLPMTGYSYNEQF
TRBJ2-5 14 TRBD2 TRBV11-2 ASSSRLAGARETQY
TRBJ2-7 12 TRBD2 TRBV5-4 ASSGSGSSYEQY
TRBJ1-4 15 NA TRBV7-9 ASSPRFQEVANEKLF
TRBJ2-2 13 NA TRBV6-5 ASSYSGQHTGELF
TRBJ2-5 9 NA TRBV28 ASGGSETQY
TRBJ2-2 13 NA TRBV27 ASSPAFTNTGELF
TRBJ2-1 14 TRBD2 TRBV5-1 ASSLGVAGGPDEQF
TRBJ1-1 12 NA TRBV27 ASSLSQGFGEAF
TRBJ2-7 13 NA TRBV28 ASSLEDSPSYEQY
TRBJ1-5 14 NA TRBV23-1 ASPLRSRNSNQPQH
TRBJ2-5 12 NA TRBV27 ASSFIGKLETQY
TRBJ2-7 12 NA TRBV5-1 ASSQTTTAYEQY
TRBJ2-7 13 TRBD2 TRBV28 ASSTLAGPVYEQY
TRBJ2-7 11 TRBD2 TRBV2 AIFGGSVYEQY
TRBJ2-5 12 NA TRBV28 ASSFGTWGETQY
TRBJ2-1 11 TRBD2 TRBV29-1 SAGTSGYNEQF
TRBJ2-7 10 NA TRBV29-1 SVFHSPGEQY
TRBJ2-5 15 TRBD2 TRBV7-2 ASSPTATSGRSQTQY
TRBJ2-7 12 NA TRBV30 AWTRRTLAYEQY
TRBJ1-6 11 NA TRBV28 ASSLRLGSPLH
TRBJ2-1 14 NA TRBV9 ASSGPSLGVDNEQF
TRBJ1-2 13 NA TRBV4-1 ASSQEFRGGGGYT
TRBJ2-7 13 NA TRBV11-2 ASSLGAGARLEQY
TRBJ2-7 13 TRBD2 TRBV4-1 ASSTREGLVGEQY
TRBJ2-7 9 NA TRBV7-9 ASSSTGEQY
TRBJ2-1 14 TRBD2 TRBV4-1 ASSHVLAGGYNEQF
TRBJ1-4 13 NA TRBV27 ASSRVSHSNEKLF
TRBJ2-7 13 TRBD1 TRBV13 ASSLTGTVTYEQY
TRBJ1-1 13 TRBD1 TRBV29-1 SVERGQILNTEAF
TRBJ1-3 13 NA TRBV2 ASSEAKGSGNTIY
TRBJ2-7 15 NA TRBV28 ASSFPAGWEGRNEQY
TRBJ2-2 17 NA TRBV28 ATRPRGPRDLPNTGELF
TRBJ2-2 14 NA TRBV9 ASSVGGGSNTGELF
TRBJ2-7 12 TRBD2 TRBV9 ASSASGRAVEQY
TRBJ2-2 14 TRBD1 TRBV27 ASRLSQGQGPGELF
TRBJ2-7 13 NA TRBV19 ASSISPVWGSEQY
TRBJ1-1 11 TRBD1 TRBV9 ASSETGITEAF
TRBJ2-5 16 TRBD1 TRBV7-6 ASRGTGGDFRVKETQY
TRBJ2-7 11 NA TRBV28 ASSLVRADEQY
TRBJ2-2 15 NA TRBV28 ASSVLGALIPAGELF
TRBJ2-1 13 NA TRBV7-9 ASSLVATRRDEQF
TRBJ2-1 13 TRBD2 TRBV27 ASALAGGRLNEQF
TRBJ2-7 13 TRBD2 TRBV7-6 ASSSTSGRAGEQY
TRBJ1-1 12 NA TRBV7-9 ASSREQARTEAF
TRBJ1-1 11 NA TRBV27 ASSLDRRTEAF
TRBJ2-7 10 NA TRBV6-5 ASSPGSVEQY
TRBJ1-6 12 NA TRBV27 ASSLVGTGSPLH
TRBJ2-7 14 NA TRBV13 ASSLRWDHSGPEQY
TRBJ2-7 11 NA TRBV21-1 ASSVGAGYEQY
TRBJ1-5 14 NA TRBV27 ASSLLGPTEGKPQH